This record looks at one T cell receptor (beta chain) sequence and its context. The data stem from a study of blood T cell repertoires in COVID-19. At the level of the study: PBMCs, B-cell-depleted T cells, or T cells provided the cDNA or gDNA that made up the material.

Study members were between about 18 and 100 years old and lived in roughly 24 US regions. Cohorts were determined from participant-reported clinical history. As handled by the study authors: Counts of nucleated cells, estimated from reference gene primer amplification, were obtained. Clones were read by immunoSEQ multiplex PCR, and TCRdb kept only the in-frame ones, dropping some. V, J and clone size were drawn from that table, and D and trimming were deduced from the DNA. The table includes about 200,000 clones, 70% to 90% detected once. The V and J ends lost 2 bases and 3 bases respectively, with 14 bases between them. The CDR3 has 15 residues.

The receptor's source is a woman between 18 and 29 years old who had recovered from COVID-19. The chain has TRBV23-1 and TRBJ2-7; D perhaps matches TRBD1 (6 bases). TRBV23-1 is noted as an ORF with a role that remains uncertain. Sample: PBMCs or T cells enriched from blood (not recorded which). The CDR3 protein is CASSQMETGIYEQYF. CDR3 nucleotides: TGCGCCAGCAGTCAAATGGAGACAGGAATCTACGAGCAGTACTTC.